This T cell receptor (beta chain) was recovered during a study of regulatory T cells in long-lasting Graves disease. Study results and caveats: Lower TCR diversity was seen in persistent Graves' patients than in newly diagnosed ones. Whereas new patients shared about 980 public clonotypes, persistent patients shared more, at a few thousand.

This sample's time point: persistent/refractory GD, antithyroid drugs over 5 years with positive TRAb. PBMC RNA was the source of the TCR library. Construction of the TCR beta libraries employed iRepertoire HTBI primers in conjunction with Arm-PCR of CDR3 regions. In TCRdb, the multiplex PCR reads were re-called with MiXCR into one record per CDR3 protein. The data hold approximately 400,000 distinct CDR3 sequences, with about 25% observed a single time. Of note for this clonotype: Its antigen is as yet unknown.

CDR1 MNHEY and CDR2 SMNVEV come from the germline V gene (reference sequence). The junction had 4 bases not matched to a gene; V was cut back by 5 bases and J by 6 bases. The CDR3 runs to 13 residues. The source is a female donor with Graves disease. The chain recombines TRBV27 with TRBJ1-1, with TRBD1 identical over 9 bases. Here the sequenced sample was peripheral blood mononuclear cells (PBMCs), taken when the disease was refractory, from a patient treated with antithyroid drugs. The CDR3 DNA reads as TGTGCCAGCAGTCACGGACAGGGGTCTGAAGCTTTCTTT. Protein: CASSHGQGSEAFF.